What follows are 21 T cell receptor beta chains derived from one specimen sequenced in a study of blood T cell repertoires in COVID-19. Data came from immunoSEQ multiplex PCR; TCRdb stores just in-frame clones and leaves some out. The profile shows about 270,000 clones, around 89% of them singletons. The sample was PBMCs or T cells enriched from blood (not recorded which). These receptors came from a woman between 18 and 30 years old who had recovered from COVID-19.

This clone came up once. This chain links TRBV3-1 (or the pseudogene TRBV3-2) with TRBJ2-2; 9 bases fit TRBD2. Germline V gives CDR1 LGHDT, CDR2 YNNKEL (reference sequence). V lost 6 bases and J lost 1; bases outside the gene matches: 9. This CDR3 has 17 amino acids. CDR3 amino acids: CASRAQIAGVNTGELFF. The CDR3 DNA is TGTGCCAGCAGAGCCCAGATAGCGGGGGTGAACACCGGGGAGCTGTTTTTT.

The chain carries TRBV10-3 and TRBJ1-2; maybe TRBD1 (6 bases). The CDR3 consists of 13 residues. The V gene's germline CDR1 is ENHRY and CDR2 SYGVKD. V dropped 6 bases and J dropped 4 bases, with 12 bases sitting between them. DNA for the CDR3: TGTGCCATCAGACCCGACAGGACCTATGGCTACACCTTC. Amino acids: CAIRPDRTYGYTF.

In regard to this clone: The same CDR3 arises from other DNA sequences in this sample as well. J is TRBJ2-1 and V is TRBV15; 10 nucleotides line up with TRBD1. V trimming: 3 bases; J trimming: 7 bases; junction bases outside the gene matches: 0. There are 13 residues in the CDR3. CDR1 and CDR2 from the germline V gene are LNHNV and YYDKDF (reference sequence). CDR3 nucleotide sequence: TGTGCCACCAGCAGGGACAGGGGGAATGAGCAGTTCTTC. Translating gives CATSRDRGNEQFF.

The chain joins TRBV6-1 to TRBJ1-5; D may be TRBD1 (5 bases). The CDR3 runs 13 residues. V was clipped by 2 bases and J by 6 bases, with 8 bases between them. Germline lookup yields CDR1 MNHNS and CDR2 SASEGT. CDR3 in amino acids: CASSEWGVQPQHF. CDR3 in DNA: TGTGCCAGCAGTGAATGGGGGGTTCAGCCCCAGCATTTT.

This rearrangement joins TRBV6-2 or TRBV6-3 to TRBJ1-1, with D perhaps TRBD1 (5 bases). Trimming left V 0 bases short and J 1 base short, with 6 bases between. The CDR3 runs 14 residues. CDR1 is MNHEY and CDR2 is SVGEGT in the germline V gene. CDR3 in DNA: TGTGCCAGCAGTTACTCGGGGGGGAACACTGAAGCTTTCTTT. Translation: CASSYSGGNTEAFF.

The chain couples TRBV6-5 to TRBJ1-1, with unresolved D. The CDR3 is 13 amino acids. Between the trimmed V and J ends, which lost 3 bases and 4 bases, there was a span of 9 bases. CDR1 and CDR2 from the germline V gene are MNHEY and SVGAGI. The DNA of the CDR3 is TGTGCCAGCAGTTATGAGTCAGGCACTGAAGCTTTCTTT. Translating gives CASSYESGTEAFF.

This chain links TRBV11-2 with TRBJ2-3; 13 nucleotides agree with TRBD2. V dropped 5 bases and J dropped 4; count of bases not matched to a gene: 12. Germline values: CDR1 SGHAT, CDR2 FQNNGV. The CDR3 spans 18 residues. CDR3: CASSHWPHTSGGADTQYF. CDR3 sequence (DNA): TGTGCCAGCAGCCATTGGCCCCACACTAGCGGGGGGGCAGATACGCAGTATTTT.

The chain couples TRBV19 to TRBJ1-3; 7 nucleotides line up with TRBD1. This CDR3 is 14 amino acids long. Germline V gene data show CDR1 as LNHDA and CDR2 as SQIVND (reference sequence). Trimming at V came to 7 bases and at J to 4 bases, leaving 7 bases not matched to a gene. CDR3 region: CASNSGQLGNTIYF. CDR3 bases: TGTGCCAGTAACTCGGGACAGTTAGGAAACACCATATATTTT.

This chain joins TRBV6-5 and TRBJ2-7, with TRBD2 matching over 7 bases. Germline trimming cut 1 base from V and 2 bases from J; bases unmatched to any gene: 2. There are 14 residues in the CDR3. Germline V CDR1 and CDR2: MNHEY, SVGAGI. In DNA form, the CDR3 reads TGTGCCAGCAGTTACTTCGGGGGGACCTACGAGCAGTACTTC. Translated, it gives CASSYFGGTYEQYF.

The chain couples TRBV2 to TRBJ1-1; D is undetermined. The CDR3 sequence is 12 residues long. The ends were cut back, 5 bases at V and 4 bases at J, with 8 bases in the middle. The germline CDR1 and CDR2 sequences are SNHLY and FYNNEI. Here the CDR3 DNA reads TGTGCCAGCAGTCAAGGGAGCACTGAAGCTTTCTTT. It specifies CASSQGSTEAFF.

This clone showed up just once. The rearrangement links TRBV27 to TRBJ1-2; weak D call: TRBD1 (5 bases). Deletions cut 2 bases from V and 4 bases from J, with 11 bases between. Germline CDR1 reads MNHEY; CDR2 reads SMNVEV (reference sequence). The CDR3 is 14 residues long. CDR3 loop: CASSLRGEGYGYTF. For the CDR3, the DNA is TGTGCCAGCAGTTTACGAGGGGAGGGCTATGGCTACACCTTC.

The chain employs TRBV5-1 and TRBJ2-5, with D unclear. CDR3 length: 14 amino acids. Trimming stripped 1 base from V and 1 base from J, with 8 bases between. Germline CDR1 is SGHRS and CDR2 is YFSETQ. CDR3 loop: CASSLFSSQETQYF. The CDR3 region has the DNA TGCGCCAGCAGCTTGTTCTCCAGCCAAGAGACCCAGTACTTC.

This chain uses TRBV28 with TRBJ2-3; D is ambiguous. Trimming cost V 3 bases and J 3 bases, with 10 bases left between them. Germline loops: CDR1 MDHEN, CDR2 SYDVKM. This CDR3 has 14 amino acids. The CDR3 is CASSLSGHTDTQYF. CDR3 in DNA: TGTGCCAGCAGTTTGTCGGGTCATACAGATACGCAGTATTTT. The whole variable domain, remainder taken from reference TRBV28 and TRBJ2-3, is DVKVTQSSRYLVKRTGEKVFLECVQDMDHENMFWYRQDPGLGLRLIYFSYDVKMKEKGDIPEGYSVSREKKERFSLILESASTNQTSMYLCASSLSGHTDTQYFGPGTRLTVL.

The gene calls are TRBV5-4 and TRBJ1-6, with D maybe TRBD1 (6 bases). The germline gives CDR1 SGHNT, CDR2 YYREEE (reference sequence). There are 15 residues in the CDR3. V was clipped by 4 bases and J by 6 bases, with 14 bases between them. This CDR3 reads CASSTTDSRNSPLHF. As DNA, the CDR3 is TGTGCCAGCAGCACGACGGACAGTCGTAATTCACCCCTCCACTTT.

Details on this clone: Other nucleotide sequences from this sample produce the same CDR3. CDR3 in DNA: TGCGCCAGCAGCCAAGCACGGTTGAACACTGAAGCTTTCTTT. This gives the protein CASSQARLNTEAFF. The chain joins TRBV4-1 to TRBJ1-1; D not certain. The V and J ends lost 1 base and 0 bases respectively, with 6 bases between them. The germline V gene encodes CDR1 MGHRA and CDR2 YSYEKL. This CDR3 contains 14 residues.

The chain links TRBV14 to TRBJ1-6; D uncertain. Per the germline V gene, CDR1 is SGHDN and CDR2 is FVKESK. This CDR3 contains 15 residues. Trimming removed 4 bases from V and 1 base from J, with 8 bases in between. The CDR3 coding sequence is TGTGCCAGCAGCCTTAGTTGGTCCTATAATTCACCCCTCCACTTT. Translated, it gives CASSLSWSYNSPLHF.

The chain links TRBV9 to TRBJ2-2, with TRBD2 matching 10 bases. V was pared by 0 bases and J by 6 bases, with 2 bases of the junction left unmatched. Germline-derived CDR1 and CDR2 are SGDLS and YYNGEE. CDR3 length: 15 residues. CDR3 DNA sequence: TGTGCCAGCAGCGTAGGGCTAGCGGGGGCCGGGGAGCTGTTTTTT. This sequence encodes CASSVGLAGAGELFF.

V gene TRBV7-9 combines with J gene TRBJ1-1, with TRBD1 matching over 7 bases. CDR1 and CDR2 from the germline V gene are SEHNR and FQNEAQ (reference sequence). This CDR3 has 15 residues. V lost 1 base and J lost 0; bases outside the gene matches: 2. CDR3 bases: TGTGCCAGCAGCTTAGAAGGGACAGTGAACACTGAAGCTTTCTTT. This translates into CASSLEGTVNTEAFF.

This clone came up once. V usage is TRBV5-1 and J usage is TRBJ1-1, with D uncertain. This CDR3 region has 13 residues. V was cut by 0 bases and J by 8 bases, with 11 bases left in between. CDR1 is SGHRS, CDR2 YFSETQ, per germline. The CDR3 DNA reads as TGCGCCAGCAGCTTGGCGGGTCCCGCGGAAGCTTTCTTT. As protein: CASSLAGPAEAFF.

CDR3 loop: CASSYLTGGAHEKLFF. The CDR3 coding sequence is TGTGCCAGCAGTTACCTGACAGGGGGCGCGCATGAAAAACTGTTTTTT. The V gene is TRBV6-5, the J gene TRBJ1-4, with TRBD1 matching 10 bases. Germline V gene data show CDR1 as MNHEY and CDR2 as SVGAGI. The CDR3 consists of 16 residues. The J segment lost 6 bases and the V segment lost 2 bases, leaving 6 bases of the junction unmatched.

J is TRBJ1-6 and V is TRBV28, with 7 bases lining up with TRBD1. J gave up 5 bases and V 6 bases, and 4 bases lay outside the gene matches. Germline V gene data show CDR1 as MDHEN and CDR2 as SYDVKM. The CDR3 is made up of 14 amino acids. The CDR3 region is CASSLTGNNSPLHF. The CDR3 coding sequence is TGTGCCAGCAGCTTGACAGGGAATAATTCACCCCTCCACTTT.